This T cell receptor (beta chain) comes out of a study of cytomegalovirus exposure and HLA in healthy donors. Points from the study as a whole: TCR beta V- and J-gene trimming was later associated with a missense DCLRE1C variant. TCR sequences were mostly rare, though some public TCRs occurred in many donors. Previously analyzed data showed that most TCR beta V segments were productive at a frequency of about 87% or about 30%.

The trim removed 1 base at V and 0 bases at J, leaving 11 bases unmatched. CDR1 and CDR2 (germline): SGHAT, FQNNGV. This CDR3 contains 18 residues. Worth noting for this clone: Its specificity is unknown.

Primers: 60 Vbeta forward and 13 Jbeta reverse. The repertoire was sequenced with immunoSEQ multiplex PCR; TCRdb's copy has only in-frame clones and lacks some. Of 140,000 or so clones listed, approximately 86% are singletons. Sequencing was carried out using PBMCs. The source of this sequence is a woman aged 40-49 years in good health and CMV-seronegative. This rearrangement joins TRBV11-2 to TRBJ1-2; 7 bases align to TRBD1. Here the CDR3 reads CASSLAPGQAGTNYGYTF. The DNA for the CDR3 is TGTGCCAGCAGCTTAGCCCCAGGACAGGCAGGGACTAACTATGGCTACACCTTC.